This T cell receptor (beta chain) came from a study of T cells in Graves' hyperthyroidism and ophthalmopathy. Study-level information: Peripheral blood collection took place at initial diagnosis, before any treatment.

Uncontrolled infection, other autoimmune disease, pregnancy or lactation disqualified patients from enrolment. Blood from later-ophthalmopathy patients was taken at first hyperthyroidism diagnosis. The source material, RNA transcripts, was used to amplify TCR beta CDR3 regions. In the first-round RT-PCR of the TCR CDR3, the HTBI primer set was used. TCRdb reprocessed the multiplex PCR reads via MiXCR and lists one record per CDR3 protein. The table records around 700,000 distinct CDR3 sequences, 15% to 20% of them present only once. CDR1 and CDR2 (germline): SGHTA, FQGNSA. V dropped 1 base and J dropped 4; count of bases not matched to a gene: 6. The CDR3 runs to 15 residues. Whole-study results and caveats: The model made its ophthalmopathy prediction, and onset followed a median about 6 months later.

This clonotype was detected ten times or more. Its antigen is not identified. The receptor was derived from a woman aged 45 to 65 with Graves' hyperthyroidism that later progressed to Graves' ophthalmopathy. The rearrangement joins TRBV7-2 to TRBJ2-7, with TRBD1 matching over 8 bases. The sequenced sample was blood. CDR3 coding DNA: TGTGCCAGCAGCTTAGGGCCAGGACAGGGATACGAGCAGTACTTC. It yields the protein CASSLGPGQGYEQYF.